The 27 T cell receptor beta chains below come from one sample, sequenced in a study of blood T cell repertoires in COVID-19. The method was immunoSEQ multiplex PCR; TCRdb's version includes in-frame clones alone and lacks a portion of them. Of over 300,000 clones in the sample, 89% are singletons; the top ten hold 5% to 7.5%. Sample: peripheral blood. These receptors were collected from a man aged 18-30 years who had recovered from COVID-19.

This chain links TRBV29-1 with TRBJ2-7; 9 bases line up with TRBD2. Looked up from germline, CDR1 is SQVTM and CDR2 is ANQGSEA. V lost 4 bases to trimming and J lost 3 bases; unmatched junction nucleotides: 10. The CDR3 covers 15 residues. CDR3 sequence: CSVVLRLAGNYEQYF. The CDR3, as DNA: TGCAGCGTTGTTTTAAGGCTAGCGGGGAACTACGAGCAGTACTTC.

V and J are TRBV5-4 and TRBJ1-2; TRBD1 matches 8 bases. This CDR3 contains 14 residues. CDR1 is SGHNT and CDR2 is YYREEE in the germline V gene (reference sequence). With 0 bases clipped from V and 6 bases from J, the junction kept 4 bases outside the gene matches. Written as DNA, the CDR3 is TGTGCCAGCAGCTTGGCCGGGGGACAGGATGGCTACACCTTC. Translated, it gives CASSLAGGQDGYTF.

The chain couples TRBV9 to TRBJ2-7; 12 bases match TRBD2. The length of the CDR3 is 15 residues. The germline CDR1 and CDR2 sequences are SGDLS and YYNGEE. With V trimmed by 4 bases and J by 9 bases, 11 bases remained unmatched. This CDR3 reads CASSPGLAGVPLQYF. CDR3 DNA: TGTGCCAGCAGCCCGGGACTAGCGGGCGTCCCCTTGCAGTACTTC.

The chain recombines TRBV6-1 with TRBJ1-5; 7 positions match TRBD1. V was clipped by 4 bases and J by 0 bases; unmatched bases: 6. Germline V CDR1 and CDR2: MNHNS, SASEGT. This CDR3 region has 16 residues. CDR3 bases: TGTGCCAGCAGTGCCCCGACAGGGTTTAGCAATCAGCCCCAGCATTTT. This sequence encodes CASSAPTGFSNQPQHF.

This clone is a singleton in its sample. The chain employs TRBV20-1 and TRBJ2-6; 8 positions match TRBD1. The V gene end was trimmed by 3 bases and the J gene end by 1 base; junction bases not matched to a gene: 5. CDR3 length: 16 residues. The germline V gene encodes CDR1 DFQATT and CDR2 SNEGSKA (reference sequence). DNA of the CDR3: TGCAGTGCTAGTGGGACAGGAGGATCTGGGGCCAACGTCCTGACTTTC. The encoded protein is CSASGTGGSGANVLTF.

This clone occurred once. This sequence joins TRBV7-3 and TRBJ2-3, with TRBD1 as a possible D gene (5 bases). CDR1 SGHTA and CDR2 FQGTGA come from the germline V gene. Trimming cost V 2 bases and J 6 bases, with 9 bases left between them. The CDR3 spans 13 residues. The CDR3 spells CASSLGGADTQYF. The CDR3 DNA sequence: TGTGCCAGCAGCTTAGGTGGGGCTGATACGCAGTATTTT.

CDR3 sequence: CSVSGGEITDTQYF. The CDR3 region has the DNA TGCAGCGTTTCGGGCGGGGAGATCACAGATACGCAGTATTTT. The V call is TRBV29-1, the J call TRBJ2-3, with D perhaps matching TRBD2 (6 bases). The ends were cut back, 5 bases at V and 2 bases at J, with 14 bases in the middle. The CDR3 covers 14 residues. Per germline, CDR1 SQVTM and CDR2 ANQGSEA.

The V gene is TRBV27, the J gene TRBJ2-1, with 11 bases lining up with TRBD2. Trimming took 5 bases from V and 10 from J; bases not matched to a gene: 7. Germline loops: CDR1 MNHEY, CDR2 SMNVEV (reference sequence). The CDR3 has 14 residues. The CDR3 region is CASSAVAGGPEQFF. CDR3 nucleotide sequence: TGTGCCAGCAGTGCGGTAGCGGGGGGGCCCGAGCAGTTCTTC.

The rearrangement uses TRBV10-1 and TRBJ2-2, with D possibly being TRBD1 (6 bases). Germline V lookup: CDR1 WNHNN, CDR2 SYGVQD (reference sequence). CDR3 size: 16 residues. V lost 0 bases to trimming and J lost 7 bases, with 15 bases between them. Here the CDR3 reads CASSESGAVVGGELFF. CDR3 sequence (DNA): TGCGCCAGCAGTGAGTCGGGGGCCGTTGTTGGCGGGGAGCTGTTTTTT.

This rearrangement joins TRBV7-6 to TRBJ2-7, with 13 bases aligning to TRBD2. V was pared by 5 bases and J by 5 bases, with 6 bases of the junction left unmatched. CDR1 SGHVS and CDR2 FNYEAQ come from the germline V gene. The CDR3 covers 15 residues. Here the CDR3 DNA reads TGTGCCAGCAGCCCGGCGGGGACTAGCGGGAACGAGCAGTACTTC. Protein sequence: CASSPAGTSGNEQYF.

V usage is TRBV5-6 and J usage is TRBJ1-2; D gene unclear. V was pared by 2 bases and J by 4 bases, with 12 bases between. Germline CDR1 SGHDT, CDR2 YYEEEE. The CDR3 is made up of 14 amino acids. In nucleotides, the CDR3 is TGTGCCAGCAGCTTTCGAGGGAGCGCCTATGGCTACACCTTC. Amino acid sequence: CASSFRGSAYGYTF.

The chain uses TRBV4-1 and TRBJ1-1, with D uncertain. The V gene's germline CDR1 is MGHRA and CDR2 YSYEKL. This CDR3 region has 16 residues. V was pared by 4 bases and J by 2 bases, with 17 bases between. The CDR3 loop reads CASSPTSRGYNTEAFF. The CDR3 DNA follows: TGCGCCAGCAGCCCAACCAGCCGGGGATATAACACTGAAGCTTTCTTT.

V is TRBV11-2 and J is TRBJ1-2, with D possibly TRBD1 on 5 matching bases. The CDR3 runs 18 residues. Trimming removed 4 bases at V and 1 base at J, with 22 bases between. Germline lookup yields CDR1 SGHAT and CDR2 FQNNGV. The CDR3 reads CASSYPLLTAGGNYGYTF. In DNA form, the CDR3 reads TGTGCCAGCAGCTACCCGCTGTTGACAGCGGGGGGTAACTATGGCTACACCTTC.

This chain links TRBV25-1 with TRBJ2-7, with 7 bases lining up with TRBD1. V dropped 8 bases and J dropped 3; count of bases not matched to a gene: 4. The CDR3 contains 12 residues. CDR1 and CDR2 (germline): MGHDK, SYGVNS. CDR3 in amino acids: CASQQGNYEQYF. CDR3 coding DNA: TGTGCCAGCCAACAGGGGAACTACGAGCAGTACTTC.

The table lists this clone with a count of one. The rearrangement uses TRBV6-5 and TRBJ1-1; D ambiguous. The CDR3 sequence is 13 residues long. Deletions cut 0 bases from V and 8 bases from J, with 10 bases between. Germline lookup yields CDR1 MNHEY and CDR2 SVGAGI. CDR3 coding DNA: TGTGCCAGCAGTTACTCTCTTAGCGGAGAAGCTTTCTTT. Its protein product is CASSYSLSGEAFF.

The chain carries TRBV4-3 and TRBJ2-3; TRBD2 aligns across 12 bases. The CDR3 extends over 19 amino acids. CDR1 LGHNA and CDR2 YSLEER come from the germline V gene. With V trimmed by 0 bases and J by 1 base, 8 bases remained unmatched. The CDR3 region is CASSQEPPRTSGGTDTQYF. DNA of the CDR3: TGCGCCAGCAGCCAAGAGCCCCCTCGGACTAGCGGGGGCACAGATACGCAGTATTTT.

This chain joins TRBV6-2 or TRBV6-3 and TRBJ2-3; 7 bases are shared with TRBD2. The CDR3 totals 16 residues. The V and J ends lost 2 bases and 3 bases, in that order; junction bases with no gene match: 8. Germline V CDR1 and CDR2: MNHEY, SVGEGT. The CDR3 DNA is TGTGCCAGCAGTTACGGGGCGGGAGTTGGGACAGATACGCAGTATTTT. Translating it yields CASSYGAGVGTDTQYF.

This clone was observed once. The chain joins TRBV7-9 to TRBJ1-3; no definite D call. The CDR3 spans 13 residues. CDR1 and CDR2 from the germline V gene are SEHNR and FQNEAQ (reference sequence). Trimming pared 2 bases from V and 3 bases from J, leaving 5 bases between. The CDR3 region is CASSLQNGNTIYF. The DNA of the CDR3 is TGTGCCAGCAGCTTACAGAATGGAAACACCATATATTTT.

The rearrangement joins TRBV7-3 to TRBJ2-1, with unresolved D. CDR1 is SGHTA and CDR2 is FQGTGA in the germline V gene. The V gene lost 5 bases and the J gene lost 9 bases, with 11 bases spanning the gap. The length of the CDR3 is 12 residues. DNA of the CDR3: TGTGCCAGCAGCAACAGCCAGAGTGAGCAGTTCTTC. Translating it yields CASSNSQSEQFF.

The CDR3 here is CASGYRGWTEAFF. Written as DNA, the CDR3 is TGTGCCAGCGGATACAGGGGTTGGACTGAAGCTTTCTTT. The rearrangement uses TRBV27 and TRBJ1-1, with 7 bases that match TRBD1. CDR3 size: 13 residues. Per germline, CDR1 MNHEY and CDR2 SMNVEV (reference sequence). The V and J ends lost 8 bases and 5 bases, in that order; junction bases with no gene match: 8.

Only a few counts were recorded for this clone. This chain joins TRBV7-3 and TRBJ1-1; 9 nucleotides match TRBD1. Germline CDR1 reads SGHTA; CDR2 reads FQGTGA. This CDR3 is built from 14 residues. V dropped 5 bases and J dropped 7; count of bases not matched to a gene: 8. Here the CDR3 DNA reads TGTGCCAGCAGCACGACAGGGGGTAGGGATGAAGCTTTCTTT. Translating it yields CASSTTGGRDEAFF.

The rearrangement joins TRBV6-5 to TRBJ2-7, with D unclear. The CDR3 spans 13 residues. The V gene lost 7 bases and the J gene lost 4 bases, with 14 bases spanning the gap. Looked up from germline, CDR1 is MNHEY and CDR2 is SVGAGI. CDR3 region: CASTSSVWYEQYF. The CDR3 nucleotides read TGTGCCAGCACCTCGTCGGTTTGGTACGAGCAGTACTTC.

The chain recombines TRBV6-1 with TRBJ1-1, with a possible D match to TRBD1 (5 bases). Trimming stripped 1 base from V and 4 bases from J, with 7 bases between. The CDR3 extends over 13 amino acids. CDR1 is MNHNS, CDR2 SASEGT, per germline. CDR3 region: CASSEGTPTEAFF. CDR3 nucleotide sequence: TGTGCCAGCAGTGAAGGGACACCCACTGAAGCTTTCTTT.

The V and J genes are TRBV27 and TRBJ2-3, with D hard to call. V was pared by 6 bases and J by 4 bases, with 20 bases between. Germline CDR1 MNHEY, CDR2 SMNVEV (reference sequence). The CDR3 has 16 amino acids. The CDR3 bases are TGTGCCAGCAGATCAGCACAGCTTTCGATCGCAGATACGCAGTATTTT. Amino acid sequence: CASRSAQLSIADTQYF.

The count of this clone is one. This chain uses TRBV19 with TRBJ1-1; 8 positions match TRBD1. Looked up from germline, CDR1 is LNHDA and CDR2 is SQIVND (reference sequence). V shed 3 bases and J 1 base; nucleotides not matched to a gene: 10. The CDR3 has 17 residues. The CDR3 is CASSILPGGEGNTEAFF. Written as DNA, the CDR3 is TGTGCCAGTAGTATTCTTCCAGGGGGCGAGGGGAACACTGAAGCTTTCTTT.

This rearrangement joins TRBV6-5 to TRBJ2-7; D gene unclear. With 7 bases removed from V and 2 bases from J, the gap between germline ends came to 12 bases. There are 13 residues in the CDR3. Germline V gene data show CDR1 as MNHEY and CDR2 as SVGAGI. CDR3 nucleotide sequence: TGTGCCAGCATACAGCACCTTCCCTACGAGCAGTACTTC. It is translated as CASIQHLPYEQYF.

The chain employs TRBV5-1 and TRBJ1-1; weak D call: TRBD1 (6 bases). This CDR3 is built from 18 residues. V lost 0 bases and J 3 bases, leaving 21 bases between the germline ends. Germline V gene sequence: CDR1 SGHRS, CDR2 YFSETQ. The CDR3 loop reads CASSLADMGGARYTEAFF. The DNA of the CDR3 is TGCGCCAGCAGCTTGGCTGATATGGGGGGGGCGAGATACACTGAAGCTTTCTTT.